The TCR beta chain described here comes from a study of blood T cell repertoires in COVID-19. The data were produced by immunoSEQ multiplex PCR, yet TCRdb's version contains in-frame clones alone and is incomplete. The table lists about 100,000 clones, about 90% of them singletons. CDR3 length: 15 residues. Germline-derived CDR1 and CDR2 are SGDLS and YYNGEE. Trimming removed 0 bases at V and 3 bases at J, with 13 bases between. What was sequenced was peripheral blood. J is TRBJ2-7 and V is TRBV9; perhaps TRBD1 as D (7 bases). The source of this sequence is a man aged 45-60 years with active COVID-19. The CDR3 is CASSVAPRGVYEQYF. In DNA, the CDR3 is TGTGCCAGCAGCGTAGCCCCCAGGGGGGTCTACGAGCAGTACTTC. Full variable domain (outside the CDR3, taken from reference TRBV9 and TRBJ2-7): DSGVTQTPKHLITATGQRVTLRCSPRSGDLSVYWYQQSLDQGLQFLIQYYNGEERAKGNILERFSAQQFPDLHSELNLSSLELGDSALYFCASSVAPRGVYEQYFGPGTRLTVT.